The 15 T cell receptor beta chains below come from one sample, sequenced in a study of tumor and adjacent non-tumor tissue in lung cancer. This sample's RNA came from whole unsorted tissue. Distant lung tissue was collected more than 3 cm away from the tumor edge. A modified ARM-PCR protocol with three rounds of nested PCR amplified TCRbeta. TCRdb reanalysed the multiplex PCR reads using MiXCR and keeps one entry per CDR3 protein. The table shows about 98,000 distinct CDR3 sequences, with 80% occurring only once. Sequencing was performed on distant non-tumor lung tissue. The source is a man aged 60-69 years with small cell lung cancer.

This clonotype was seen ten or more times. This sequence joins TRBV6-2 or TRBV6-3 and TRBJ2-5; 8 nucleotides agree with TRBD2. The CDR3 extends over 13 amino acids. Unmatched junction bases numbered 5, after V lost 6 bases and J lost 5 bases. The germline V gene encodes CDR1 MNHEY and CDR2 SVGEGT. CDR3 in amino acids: CASRGSGTETQYF. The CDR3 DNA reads TGTGCCAGCAGAGGTAGCGGGACGGAGACCCAGTACTTC.

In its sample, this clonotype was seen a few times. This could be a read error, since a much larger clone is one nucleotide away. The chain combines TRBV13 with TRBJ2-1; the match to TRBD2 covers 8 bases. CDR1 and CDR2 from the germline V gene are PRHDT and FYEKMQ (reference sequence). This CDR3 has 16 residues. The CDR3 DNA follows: TGTACCAGCAGCTCTCTAGCGGGTGAAGTGTACAATGAGCAGTTCTTC. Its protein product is CTSSSLAGEVYNEQFF.

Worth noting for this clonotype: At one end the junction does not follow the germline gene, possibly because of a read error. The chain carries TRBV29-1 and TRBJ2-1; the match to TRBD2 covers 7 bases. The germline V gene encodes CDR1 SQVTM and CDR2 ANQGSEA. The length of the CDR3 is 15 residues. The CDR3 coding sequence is TGCAACGGAGCCCCGTTGCGGGGGTATTACAATAAGCAGCTCTTC. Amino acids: CNGAPLRGYYNKQLF.

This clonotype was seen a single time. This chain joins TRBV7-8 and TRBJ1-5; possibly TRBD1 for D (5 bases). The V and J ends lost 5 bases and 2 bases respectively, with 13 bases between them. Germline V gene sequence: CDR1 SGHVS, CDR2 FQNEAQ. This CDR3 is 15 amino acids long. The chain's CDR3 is CASSTRDGCNQPQHF. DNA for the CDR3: TGTGCCAGCAGCACCCGGGACGGTTGCAATCAGCCCCAGCATTTT.

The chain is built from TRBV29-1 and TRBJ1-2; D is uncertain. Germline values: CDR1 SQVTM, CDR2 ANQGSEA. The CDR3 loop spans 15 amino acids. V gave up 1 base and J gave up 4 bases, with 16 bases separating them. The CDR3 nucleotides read TGCAGCGTTGAAGCTTTGAGTGAGGCGGGCTATGGCTACACCTTC. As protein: CSVEALSEAGYGYTF.

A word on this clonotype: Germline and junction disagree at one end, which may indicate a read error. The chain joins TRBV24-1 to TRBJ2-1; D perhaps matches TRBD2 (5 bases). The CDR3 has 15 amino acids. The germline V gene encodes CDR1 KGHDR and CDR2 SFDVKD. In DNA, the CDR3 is TGTACCACCAGTGGGTTGGCTAGCCCCTATAATGAGCAGTTTTTC. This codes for CTTSGLASPYNEQFF.

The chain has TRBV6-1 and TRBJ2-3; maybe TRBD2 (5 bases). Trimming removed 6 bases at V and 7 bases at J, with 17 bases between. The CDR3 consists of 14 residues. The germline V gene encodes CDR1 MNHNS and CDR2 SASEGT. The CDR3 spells CASRVLGYGYTQYF. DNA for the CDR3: TGTGCCAGCAGAGTACTAGGATATGGATATACGCAGTATTTT.

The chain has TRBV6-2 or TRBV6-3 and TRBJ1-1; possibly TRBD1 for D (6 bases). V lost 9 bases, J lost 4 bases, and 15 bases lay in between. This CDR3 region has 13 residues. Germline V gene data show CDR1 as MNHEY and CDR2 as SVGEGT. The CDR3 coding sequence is TGTGCCAGGAGACTGGACAGCTCCACTGAAGCTTTCTTT. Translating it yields CARRLDSSTEAFF.

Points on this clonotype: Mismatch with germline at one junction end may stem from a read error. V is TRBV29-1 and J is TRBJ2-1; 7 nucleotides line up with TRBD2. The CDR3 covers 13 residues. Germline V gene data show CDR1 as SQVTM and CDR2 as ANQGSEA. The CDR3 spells CSAPGPAGLEQFF. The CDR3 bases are TGTAGCGCACCGGGACCAGCGGGACTAGAGCAGTTCTTC.

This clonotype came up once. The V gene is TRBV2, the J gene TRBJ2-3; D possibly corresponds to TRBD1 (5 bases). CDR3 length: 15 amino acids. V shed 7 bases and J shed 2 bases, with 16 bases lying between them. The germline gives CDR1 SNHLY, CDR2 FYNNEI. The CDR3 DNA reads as TGTGCCAGCAAAGACAGCCTGCCGACCACAGATACGCAGTATTTT. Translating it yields CASKDSLPTTDTQYF. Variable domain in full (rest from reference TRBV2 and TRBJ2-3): EPEVTQTPSHQVTQMGQEVILRCVPISNHLYFYWYRQILGQKVEFLVSFYNNEISEKSEIFDDQFSVERPDGSNFTLKIRSTKLEDSAMYFCASKDSLPTTDTQYFGPGTRLTVL.

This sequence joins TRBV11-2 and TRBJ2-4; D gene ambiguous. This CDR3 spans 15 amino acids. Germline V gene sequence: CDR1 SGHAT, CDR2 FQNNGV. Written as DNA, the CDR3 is TGTACCAACAGCTTGGGCCACCCCGCCAAAAACATTCAGTACTTC. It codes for CTNSLGHPAKNIQYF.

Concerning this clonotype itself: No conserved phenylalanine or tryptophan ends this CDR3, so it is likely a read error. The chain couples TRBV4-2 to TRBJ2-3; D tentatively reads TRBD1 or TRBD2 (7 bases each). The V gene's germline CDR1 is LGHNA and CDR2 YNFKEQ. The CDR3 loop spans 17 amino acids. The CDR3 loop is CASSADPSGEGTDKQYL. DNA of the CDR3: TGTGCCAGCAGCGCGGACCCAAGCGGGGAGGGGACAGATAAGCAGTATCTT.

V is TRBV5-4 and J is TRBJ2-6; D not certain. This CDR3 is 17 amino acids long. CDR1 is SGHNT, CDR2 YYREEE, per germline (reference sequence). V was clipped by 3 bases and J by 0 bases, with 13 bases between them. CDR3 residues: CASSSKDGPSGANVLTF. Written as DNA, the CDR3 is TGTGCCAGCAGCTCCAAAGACGGACCCTCTGGGGCCAACGTCCTGACTTTC.

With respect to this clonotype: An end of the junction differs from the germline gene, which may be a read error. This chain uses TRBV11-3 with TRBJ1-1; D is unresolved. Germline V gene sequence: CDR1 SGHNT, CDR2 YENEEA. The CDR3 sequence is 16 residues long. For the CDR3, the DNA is TGTGCCAGAAGCCCCCGGGGTGCCAGTTGGAAAACTGAAGCCTTCTTT. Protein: CARSPRGASWKTEAFF. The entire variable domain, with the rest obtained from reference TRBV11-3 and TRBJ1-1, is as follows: EAGVVQSPRYKIIEKKQPVAFWCNPISGHNTLYWYLQNLGQGPELLIRYENEEAVDDSQLPKDRFSAERLKGVDSTLKIQPAELGDSAVYLCARSPRGASWKTEAFFGQGTRLTVV.

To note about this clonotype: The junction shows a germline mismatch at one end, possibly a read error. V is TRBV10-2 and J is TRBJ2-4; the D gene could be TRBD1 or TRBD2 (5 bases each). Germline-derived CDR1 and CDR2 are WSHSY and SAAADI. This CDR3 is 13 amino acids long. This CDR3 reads CASSRDGRNIRYF. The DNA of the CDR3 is TGCGCAAGCAGCCGGGACGGAAGAAACATTCGGTACTTC.